This section outlines one T cell receptor beta chain sequence together with its context. Its cognate antigen is unknown. This record belongs to a study of cytomegalovirus exposure and HLA in healthy donors. Findings and caveats of the study: An analysis done earlier found most TCR beta V segments productive about 87% or about 30% of the time. The authors later found HLA-associated TCR beta chains more clonally expanded than equally common others. In a later analysis, specific HLA alleles were associated with 15,000 or so TCR beta sequences at a 0.05 false discovery rate.

Primers: 60 Vbeta forward and 13 Jbeta reverse. Produced via immunoSEQ multiplex PCR; TCRdb's table is partial and in-frame only. The sample comprises around 53,000 clones, about 84% of which are singletons, and approximately 1.4% rests with the top ten. Per the germline V gene, CDR1 is LGHNT and CDR2 is FRNRAP. V was clipped by 6 bases and J by 2 bases, with 13 bases between them. CDR3 length: 14 amino acids. The sample consisted of PBMCs. The chain combines TRBV12-5 with TRBJ1-1; TRBD1 is a possible D gene (5 bases). The receptor's source is a man in his thirties or forties in good health and CMV-seronegative. CDR3 in amino acids: CASGGHGTNTEAFF. CDR3 DNA sequence: TGTGCTAGTGGGGGGCACGGAACAAACACTGAAGCTTTCTTT.